The 20 T cell receptor beta chains presented below share a single source sample, sequenced in a study of blood T cell repertoires in COVID-19. Here immunoSEQ multiplex PCR was the method, and the copy in TCRdb shows in-frame clones only, minus some. The sample has about 190,000 clones; around 80% are singletons. Sequenced input: peripheral blood. These receptors came from a woman of 80 years or more with active or convalescent COVID-19.

This clone came up a few times. The V call is TRBV11-2, the J call TRBJ1-1; the match to TRBD1 covers 8 bases. This CDR3 spans 16 amino acids. CDR1 and CDR2 (germline): SGHAT, FQNNGV. V trimming: 5 bases; J trimming: 4 bases; junction bases outside the gene matches: 12. The CDR3 DNA follows: TGTGCCAGCAGCCCCCGACAGGGGCCTGTGAGCACTGAAGCTTTCTTT. Amino acids: CASSPRQGPVSTEAFF.

The chain combines TRBV2 with TRBJ2-3; no firm D call. Germline V lookup: CDR1 SNHLY, CDR2 FYNNEI. The CDR3 extends over 13 amino acids. V lost 3 bases and J lost 8, with 12 bases in between. The CDR3, as DNA: TGTGCCAGCAGTGAGGGTCCGGGTGGTACGCAGTATTTT. Its protein is CASSEGPGGTQYF.

This sequence joins TRBV28 and TRBJ1-5, with D tentatively TRBD1 (5 bases). The CDR3 has 16 amino acids. V shed 6 bases and J shed 0 bases, with 15 bases lying between them. The germline gives CDR1 MDHEN, CDR2 SYDVKM. DNA for the CDR3: TGTGCCAGCAGCAGAAGACAGACCTATAGCAATCAGCCCCAGCATTTT. Amino acids: CASSRRQTYSNQPQHF.

The rearrangement uses TRBV3-1 (or the pseudogene TRBV3-2) and TRBJ2-1; 10 nucleotides match TRBD2. Germline V CDR1 and CDR2: LGHDT, YNNKEL (reference sequence). Unmatched junction bases numbered 3, after V lost 2 bases and J lost 2 bases. The CDR3 covers 16 residues. The CDR3 sequence is CASSQTSGGAYNEQFF. The CDR3 DNA reads TGTGCCAGCAGCCAAACGAGCGGGGGGGCCTACAATGAGCAGTTCTTC.

This chain uses TRBV5-3 with TRBJ2-5, with TRBD2 identical over 7 bases. TRBV5-3 is designated an ORF whose function remains uncertain. There are 14 residues in the CDR3. V shed 10 bases and J 0 bases; nucleotides not matched to a gene: 9. The CDR3 loop reads CAGPGGSNQETQYF. CDR3 nucleotides: TGTGCCGGTCCTGGCGGGAGCAACCAAGAGACCCAGTACTTC.

The chain recombines TRBV3-1 (or the pseudogene TRBV3-2) with TRBJ2-7; 7 positions agree with TRBD2. V was clipped by 3 bases and J by 6 bases; unmatched bases: 8. This CDR3 has 14 amino acids. CDR1 is LGHDT and CDR2 is YNNKEL in the germline V gene (reference sequence). This CDR3 is CASSQGGNMPEQYF. CDR3 nucleotides: TGTGCCAGCAGCCAGGGGGGGAATATGCCCGAGCAGTACTTC.

The genes are TRBV28 and TRBJ1-2, with D tentatively TRBD1 (5 bases). Germline CDR1 is MDHEN and CDR2 is SYDVKM. Trimming cost V 4 bases and J 7 bases, with 19 bases left between them. The length of the CDR3 is 15 residues. CDR3 sequence reads: CASSWGGGASSGYTF. For the CDR3, the DNA is TGTGCCAGCAGTTGGGGCGGGGGAGCTAGTAGTGGCTACACCTTC.

This sequence joins TRBV6-1 and TRBJ1-2; 8 bases fit TRBD1. With 0 bases clipped from V and 8 bases from J, the junction kept 8 bases outside the gene matches. Germline lookup yields CDR1 MNHNS and CDR2 SASEGT. The CDR3 is 15 residues long. For the CDR3, the DNA is TGTGCCAGCAGTGAAGCGCAGAGGACAGGGATCGGCTACACCTTC. Encoded protein: CASSEAQRTGIGYTF.

The CDR3 region is CASTPTRGVETQYF. CDR3 nucleotides: TGTGCCAGCACACCCACCAGGGGGGTCGAGACCCAGTACTTC. V gene TRBV6-6 combines with J gene TRBJ2-5, with TRBD1 as a possible D gene (7 bases). Trimming took 7 bases from V and 5 from J, leaving 17 bases between them. The CDR3 consists of 14 residues. Germline values: CDR1 MNHNY, CDR2 SVGAGI (reference sequence).

This clone was observed once. This sequence joins TRBV5-1 and TRBJ2-1, with 7 bases aligning to TRBD2. This CDR3 is 16 amino acids long. The ends lost 4 bases at V and 8 bases at J; junction bases unmatched: 15. Germline CDR1 reads SGHRS; CDR2 reads YFSETQ. The CDR3 loop is CASSKRTSAAVDEQFF. In DNA form, the CDR3 reads TGCGCCAGCAGCAAGCGCACTAGCGCTGCCGTGGATGAGCAGTTCTTC.

The gene calls are TRBV6-5 and TRBJ2-2, with 10 bases identical to TRBD1. The length of the CDR3 is 15 residues. The V gene end was trimmed by 5 bases and the J gene end by 6 bases; junction bases not matched to a gene: 6. Germline V lookup: CDR1 MNHEY, CDR2 SVGAGI. This chain's CDR3 is CASSPSGTGAGELFF. CDR3 nucleotides: TGTGCCAGCAGTCCCAGCGGGACAGGGGCCGGGGAGCTGTTTTTT.

The CDR3, as DNA: TGCAGCGTTGATGCGGGGAAGAACACCGGGGAGCTGTTTTTT. Amino acid sequence: CSVDAGKNTGELFF. The chain recombines TRBV29-1 with TRBJ2-2; maybe TRBD2 (6 bases). This CDR3 comprises 14 residues. Trimming stripped 3 bases from V and 1 base from J, with 9 bases between. Per germline, CDR1 SQVTM and CDR2 ANQGSEA.

The chain employs TRBV13 and TRBJ2-2, with TRBD1 identical over 8 bases. Germline CDR1 reads PRHDT; CDR2 reads FYEKMQ (reference sequence). The J segment lost 5 bases and the V segment lost 2 bases, leaving 4 bases of the junction unmatched. The CDR3 has 15 amino acids. Here the CDR3 DNA reads TGTGCCAGCAGCTTACAGGGGGCGCCGACCGGGGAGCTGTTTTTT. This encodes CASSLQGAPTGELFF.

On this clone itself: The junction departs from the called germline gene at one end, perhaps through a read error. The chain is built from TRBV7-7 and TRBJ2-3, with D perhaps matching TRBD1 (5 bases). The CDR3 contains 14 residues. Germline CDR1 reads SSHAT; CDR2 reads FNYEAQ (reference sequence). CDR3 in DNA: TGTGCTAGCAGCCAAACAGGACGCACAGATACGCAGTATTTT. It codes for CASSQTGRTDTQYF. Complete variable domain (other parts from reference TRBV7-7 and TRBJ2-3): GAGVSQSPRYKVTKRGQDVTLRCDPISSHATLYWYQQALGQGPEFLTYFNYEAQPDKSGLPSDRFSAERPEGSISTLTIQRTEQRDSAMYRCASSQTGRTDTQYFGPGTRLTVL.

The chain couples TRBV6-2 or TRBV6-3 to TRBJ1-2, with D possibly being TRBD1 (6 bases). The germline V gene encodes CDR1 MNHEY and CDR2 SVGEGT. The V gene lost 2 bases and the J gene lost 2 bases, with 15 bases spanning the gap. This CDR3 is built from 16 residues. For the CDR3, the DNA is TGTGCCAGCAGTTACATCCCGCGGGGGCGGAACTATGGCTACACCTTC. Its translation: CASSYIPRGRNYGYTF.

This chain links TRBV9 with TRBJ2-3, with 7 bases that match TRBD2. V lost 4 bases to trimming and J lost 4 bases; unmatched junction nucleotides: 12. Germline loops: CDR1 SGDLS, CDR2 YYNGEE. This CDR3 has 16 amino acids. CDR3 sequence (DNA): TGTGCCAGCAGCCCCCGCGCGGGGGTCAGCTCAGATACGCAGTATTTT. It translates to CASSPRAGVSSDTQYF.

The chain combines TRBV3-1 (or the pseudogene TRBV3-2) with TRBJ1-2, with no clear D. The CDR3 loop spans 16 amino acids. Germline CDR1 LGHDT, CDR2 YNNKEL (reference sequence). Trimming took 0 bases from V and 4 from J, leaving 15 bases between them. The CDR3 protein is CASSQDGSSSSYGYTF. The CDR3 DNA is TGTGCCAGCAGCCAAGACGGGTCCAGTTCGTCCTATGGCTACACCTTC.

The chain couples TRBV25-1 to TRBJ1-6, with unresolved D. The V end was cut by 3 bases, the J end by 8 bases, with 14 bases between. CDR1 is MGHDK, CDR2 SYGVNS, per germline. This CDR3 contains 15 residues. In DNA form, the CDR3 reads TGTGCCAGCAGTGATCTTGGTCCGGGGTATTCACCCCTCCACTTT. The encoded protein is CASSDLGPGYSPLHF.

This clone appeared a single time. CDR3 sequence (DNA): TGCGCCAGCAGCCAAGAATTTACAAATCCCTACGAGCAGTACTTC. This translates into CASSQEFTNPYEQYF. The J gene is TRBJ2-7, the V gene TRBV4-3; D gene unclear. This CDR3 has 15 residues. Germline V gives CDR1 LGHNA, CDR2 YSLEER. Trimming removed 0 bases at V and 2 bases at J, with 11 bases between.

The V call is TRBV11-2, the J call TRBJ2-3, with 11 nucleotides matching TRBD2. V was pared by 7 bases and J by 3 bases, with 3 bases of the junction left unmatched. Germline V gene lookup returns CDR1 SGHAT and CDR2 FQNNGV. The CDR3 is 14 residues long. CDR3 nucleotides: TGTGCCAGCACATGGACTAGCGGGACAGATACGCAGTATTTT. It is translated as CASTWTSGTDTQYF.